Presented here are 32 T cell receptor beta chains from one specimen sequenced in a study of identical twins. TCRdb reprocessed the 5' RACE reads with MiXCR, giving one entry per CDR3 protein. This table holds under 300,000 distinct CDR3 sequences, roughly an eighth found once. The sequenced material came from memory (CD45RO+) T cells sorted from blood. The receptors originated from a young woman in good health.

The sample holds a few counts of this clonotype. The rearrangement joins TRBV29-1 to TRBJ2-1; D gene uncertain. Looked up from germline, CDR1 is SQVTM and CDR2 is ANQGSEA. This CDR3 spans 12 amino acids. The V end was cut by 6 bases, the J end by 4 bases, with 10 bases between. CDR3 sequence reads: CSVRRRYNEQFF. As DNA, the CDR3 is TGCAGCGTCCGACGCCGATACAATGAGCAGTTCTTC.

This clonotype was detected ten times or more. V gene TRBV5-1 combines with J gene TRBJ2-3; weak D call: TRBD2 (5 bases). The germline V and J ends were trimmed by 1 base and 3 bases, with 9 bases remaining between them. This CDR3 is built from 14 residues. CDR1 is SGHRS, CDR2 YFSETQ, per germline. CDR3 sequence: CASSLQAGTDTQYF. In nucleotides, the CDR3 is TGCGCCAGCAGCTTGCAGGCGGGTACAGATACGCAGTATTTT.

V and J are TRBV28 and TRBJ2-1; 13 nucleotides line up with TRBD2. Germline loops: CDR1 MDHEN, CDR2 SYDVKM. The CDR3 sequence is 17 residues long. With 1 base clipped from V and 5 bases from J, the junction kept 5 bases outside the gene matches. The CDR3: CASSLLPGLAGNNEQFF. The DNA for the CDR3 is TGTGCCAGCAGTTTATTACCGGGACTAGCGGGGAACAATGAGCAGTTCTTC.

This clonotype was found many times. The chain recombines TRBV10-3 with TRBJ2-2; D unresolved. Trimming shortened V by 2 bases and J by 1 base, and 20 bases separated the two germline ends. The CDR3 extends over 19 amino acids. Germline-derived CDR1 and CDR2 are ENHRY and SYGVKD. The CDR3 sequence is CAISEPLTGVYLNTGELFF. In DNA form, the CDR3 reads TGTGCCATCAGTGAGCCTTTGACGGGCGTTTACCTGAACACCGGGGAGCTGTTTTTT.

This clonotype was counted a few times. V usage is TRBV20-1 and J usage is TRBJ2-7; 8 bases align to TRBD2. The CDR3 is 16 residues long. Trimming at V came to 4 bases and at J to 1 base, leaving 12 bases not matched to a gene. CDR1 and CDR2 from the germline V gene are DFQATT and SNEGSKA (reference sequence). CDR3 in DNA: TGCAGTGCTAATGCCGGGGGGGCCGCCGATTCCTACGAGCAGTACTTC. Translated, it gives CSANAGGAADSYEQYF.

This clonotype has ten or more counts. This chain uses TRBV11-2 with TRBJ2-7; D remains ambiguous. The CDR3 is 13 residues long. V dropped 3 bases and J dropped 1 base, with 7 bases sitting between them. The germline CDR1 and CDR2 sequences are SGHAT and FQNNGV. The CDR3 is CASSLTPSYEQYF. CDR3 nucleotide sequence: TGTGCCAGCAGCTTGACACCGTCCTACGAGCAGTACTTC.

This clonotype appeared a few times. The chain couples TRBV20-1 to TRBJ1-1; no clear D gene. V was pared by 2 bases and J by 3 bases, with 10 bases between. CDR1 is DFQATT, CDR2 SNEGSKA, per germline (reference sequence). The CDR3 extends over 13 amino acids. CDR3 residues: CSARPLVDTEAFF. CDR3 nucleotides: TGCAGTGCTAGACCCCTCGTTGACACTGAAGCTTTCTTT.

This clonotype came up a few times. The CDR3 loop is CSVRSGLMNTEAFF. CDR3 in DNA: TGCAGCGTTCGGAGTGGATTAATGAACACTGAAGCTTTCTTT. The chain couples TRBV29-1 to TRBJ1-1; the D is unclear. Looked up from germline, CDR1 is SQVTM and CDR2 is ANQGSEA. The CDR3 covers 14 residues. The germline V and J ends were trimmed by 5 bases and 0 bases, with 13 bases remaining between them.

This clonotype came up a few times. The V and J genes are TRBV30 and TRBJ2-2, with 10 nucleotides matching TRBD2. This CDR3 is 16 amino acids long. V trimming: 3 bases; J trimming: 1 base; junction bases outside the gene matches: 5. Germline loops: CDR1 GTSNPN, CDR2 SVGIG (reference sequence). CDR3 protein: CAWRIGLAVNTGELFF. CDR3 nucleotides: TGTGCCTGGAGGATAGGACTAGCGGTGAACACCGGGGAGCTGTTTTTT.

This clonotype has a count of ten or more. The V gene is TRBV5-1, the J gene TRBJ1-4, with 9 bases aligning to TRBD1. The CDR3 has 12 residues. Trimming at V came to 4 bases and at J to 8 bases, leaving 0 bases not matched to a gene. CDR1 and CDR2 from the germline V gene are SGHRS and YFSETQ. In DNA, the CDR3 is TGCGCCAGCAGCGGGACAGGGGAAAAACTGTTTTTT. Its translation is CASSGTGEKLFF.

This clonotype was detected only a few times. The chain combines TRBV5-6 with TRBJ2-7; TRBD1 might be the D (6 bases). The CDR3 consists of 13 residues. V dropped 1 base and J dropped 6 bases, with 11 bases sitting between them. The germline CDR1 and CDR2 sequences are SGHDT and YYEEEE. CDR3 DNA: TGTGCCAGCAGCTTGTGGGACACTTCCGAGCAGTACTTC. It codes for CASSLWDTSEQYF.

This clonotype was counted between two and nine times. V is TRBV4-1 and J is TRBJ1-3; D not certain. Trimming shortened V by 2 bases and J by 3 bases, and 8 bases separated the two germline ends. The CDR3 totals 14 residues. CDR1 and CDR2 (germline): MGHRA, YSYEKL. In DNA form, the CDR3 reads TGCGCCAGCAGCCAACTACACTATGGAAACACCATATATTTT. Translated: CASSQLHYGNTIYF.

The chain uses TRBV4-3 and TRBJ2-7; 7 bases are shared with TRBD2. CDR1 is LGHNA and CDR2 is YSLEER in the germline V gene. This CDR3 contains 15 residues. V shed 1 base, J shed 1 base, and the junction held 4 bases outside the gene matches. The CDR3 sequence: CASSQAAGLSYEQYF. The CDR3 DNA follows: TGCGCCAGCAGCCAAGCAGCGGGACTATCCTACGAGCAGTACTTC.

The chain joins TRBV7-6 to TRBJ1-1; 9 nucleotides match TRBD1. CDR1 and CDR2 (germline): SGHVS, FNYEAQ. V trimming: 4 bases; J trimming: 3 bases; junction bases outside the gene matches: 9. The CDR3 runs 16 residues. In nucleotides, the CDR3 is TGTGCCAGCAGCTCAAAAACAGGGGGCGCGGACACTGAAGCTTTCTTT. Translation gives CASSSKTGGADTEAFF.

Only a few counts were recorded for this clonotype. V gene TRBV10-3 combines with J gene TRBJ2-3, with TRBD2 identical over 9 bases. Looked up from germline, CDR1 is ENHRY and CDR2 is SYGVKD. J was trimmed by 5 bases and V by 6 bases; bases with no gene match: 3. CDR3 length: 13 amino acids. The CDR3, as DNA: TGTGCCATCAGGTCGACTAGCGGAGATACGCAGTATTTT. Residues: CAIRSTSGDTQYF.

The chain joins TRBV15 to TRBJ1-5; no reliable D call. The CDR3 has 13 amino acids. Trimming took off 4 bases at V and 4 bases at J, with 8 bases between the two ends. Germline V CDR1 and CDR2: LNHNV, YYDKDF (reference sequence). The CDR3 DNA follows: TGTGCCACCAGCACGACCGTTAATCAGCCCCAGCATTTT. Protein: CATSTTVNQPQHF.

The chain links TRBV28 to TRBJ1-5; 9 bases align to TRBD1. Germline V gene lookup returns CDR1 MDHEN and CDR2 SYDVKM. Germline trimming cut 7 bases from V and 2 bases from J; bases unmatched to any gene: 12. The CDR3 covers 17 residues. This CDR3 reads CASNPGTGKRGNQPQHF. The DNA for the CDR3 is TGTGCCAGCAATCCCGGGACAGGGAAACGAGGCAATCAGCCCCAGCATTTT.

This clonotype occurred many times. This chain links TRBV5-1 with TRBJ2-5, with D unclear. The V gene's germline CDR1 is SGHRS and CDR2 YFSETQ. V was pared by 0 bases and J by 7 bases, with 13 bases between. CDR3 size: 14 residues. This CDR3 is CASSLESAVGTQYF. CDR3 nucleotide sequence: TGCGCCAGCAGCTTGGAGAGCGCTGTGGGGACCCAGTACTTC.

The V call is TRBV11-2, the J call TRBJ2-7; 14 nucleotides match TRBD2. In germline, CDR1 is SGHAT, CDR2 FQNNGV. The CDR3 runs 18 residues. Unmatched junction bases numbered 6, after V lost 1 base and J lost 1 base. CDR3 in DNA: TGTGCCAGCAGCTTAGTTACAGGACTAGCGGGGGGTTCCTACGAGCAGTACTTC. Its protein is CASSLVTGLAGGSYEQYF.

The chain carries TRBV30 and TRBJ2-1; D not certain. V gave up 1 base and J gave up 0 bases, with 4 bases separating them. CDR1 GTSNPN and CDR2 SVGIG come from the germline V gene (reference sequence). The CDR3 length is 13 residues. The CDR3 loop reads CAWSASSYNEQFF. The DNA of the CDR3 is TGTGCCTGGAGTGCTAGCTCCTACAATGAGCAGTTCTTC.

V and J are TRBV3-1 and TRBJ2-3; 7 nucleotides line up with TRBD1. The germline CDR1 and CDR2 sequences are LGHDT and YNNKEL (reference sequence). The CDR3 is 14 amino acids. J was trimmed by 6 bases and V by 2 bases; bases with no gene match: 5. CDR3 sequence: CASSQRGHVDTQYF. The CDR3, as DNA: TGTGCCAGCAGCCAAAGGGGGCATGTGGATACGCAGTATTTT.

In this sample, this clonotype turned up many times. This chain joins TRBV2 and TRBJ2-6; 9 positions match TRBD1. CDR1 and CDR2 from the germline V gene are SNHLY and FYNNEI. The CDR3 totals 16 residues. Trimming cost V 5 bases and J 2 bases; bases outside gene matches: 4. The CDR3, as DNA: TGTGCCAGCAGTTCGGGACAGGGAACTGGGGCCAACGTCCTGACTTTC. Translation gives CASSSGQGTGANVLTF.

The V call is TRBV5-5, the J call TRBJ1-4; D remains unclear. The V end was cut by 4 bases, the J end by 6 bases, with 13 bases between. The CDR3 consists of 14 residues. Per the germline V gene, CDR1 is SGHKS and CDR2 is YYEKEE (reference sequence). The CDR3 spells CASSGRAFDEKLFF. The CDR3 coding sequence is TGTGCCAGCAGCGGACGGGCGTTCGATGAAAAACTGTTTTTT.

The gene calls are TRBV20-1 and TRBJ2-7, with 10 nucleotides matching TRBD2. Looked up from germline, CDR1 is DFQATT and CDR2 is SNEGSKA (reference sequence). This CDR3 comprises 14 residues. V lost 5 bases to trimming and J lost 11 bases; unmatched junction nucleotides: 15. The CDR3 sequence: CSAGTGTSVGVKYF. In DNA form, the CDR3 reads TGCAGTGCTGGAACCGGGACTAGCGTTGGGGTGAAGTACTTC.

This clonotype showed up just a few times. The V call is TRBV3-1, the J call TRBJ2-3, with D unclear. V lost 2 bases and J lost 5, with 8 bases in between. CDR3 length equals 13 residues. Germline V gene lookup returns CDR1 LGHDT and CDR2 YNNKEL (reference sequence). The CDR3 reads CASSQSSLDTQYF. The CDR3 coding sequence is TGTGCCAGCAGCCAAAGTTCCTTAGATACGCAGTATTTT.

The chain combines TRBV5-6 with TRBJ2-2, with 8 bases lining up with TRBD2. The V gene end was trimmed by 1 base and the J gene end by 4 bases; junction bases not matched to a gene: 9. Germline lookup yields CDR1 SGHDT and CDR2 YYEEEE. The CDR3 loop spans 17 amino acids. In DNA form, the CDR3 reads TGTGCCAGCAGCTTGATGATTGCGGGGGGCACCACCGGGGAGCTGTTTTTT. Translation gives CASSLMIAGGTTGELFF.

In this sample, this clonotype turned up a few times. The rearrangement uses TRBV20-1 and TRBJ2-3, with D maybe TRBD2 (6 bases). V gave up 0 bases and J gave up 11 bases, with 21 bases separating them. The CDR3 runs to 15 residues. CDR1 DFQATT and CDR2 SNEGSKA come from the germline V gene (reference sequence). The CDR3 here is CSARDPLGGENRQYF. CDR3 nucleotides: TGCAGTGCTAGAGATCCCCTGGGCGGGGAAAACCGGCAGTATTTT.

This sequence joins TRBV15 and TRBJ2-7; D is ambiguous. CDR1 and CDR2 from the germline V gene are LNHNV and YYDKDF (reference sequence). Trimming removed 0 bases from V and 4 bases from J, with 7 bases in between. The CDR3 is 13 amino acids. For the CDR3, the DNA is TGTGCCACCAGCAGAGACACGGAGTACGAGCAGTACTTC. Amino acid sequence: CATSRDTEYEQYF. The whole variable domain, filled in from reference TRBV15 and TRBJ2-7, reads DAMVIQNPRYQVTQFGKPVTLSCSQTLNHNVMYWYQQKSSQAPKLLFHYYDKDFNNEADTPDNFQSRRPNTSFCFLDIRSPGLGDTAMYLCATSRDTEYEQYFGPGTRLTVT.

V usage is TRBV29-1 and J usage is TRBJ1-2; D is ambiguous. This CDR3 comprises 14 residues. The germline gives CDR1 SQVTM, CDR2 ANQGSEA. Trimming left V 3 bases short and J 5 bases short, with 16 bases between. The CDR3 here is CSVEWQTSQYGYTF. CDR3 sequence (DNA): TGCAGCGTTGAGTGGCAGACTTCGCAATATGGCTACACCTTC.

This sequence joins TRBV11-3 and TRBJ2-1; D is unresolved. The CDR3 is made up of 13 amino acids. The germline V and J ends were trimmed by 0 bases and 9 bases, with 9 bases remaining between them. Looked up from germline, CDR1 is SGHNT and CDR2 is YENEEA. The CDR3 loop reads CASSLERAPEQFF. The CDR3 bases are TGTGCCAGCAGCTTAGAGCGCGCCCCTGAGCAGTTCTTC. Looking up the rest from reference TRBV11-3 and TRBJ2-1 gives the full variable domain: EAGVVQSPRYKIIEKKQPVAFWCNPISGHNTLYWYLQNLGQGPELLIRYENEEAVDDSQLPKDRFSAERLKGVDSTLKIQPAELGDSAVYLCASSLERAPEQFFGPGTRLTVL.

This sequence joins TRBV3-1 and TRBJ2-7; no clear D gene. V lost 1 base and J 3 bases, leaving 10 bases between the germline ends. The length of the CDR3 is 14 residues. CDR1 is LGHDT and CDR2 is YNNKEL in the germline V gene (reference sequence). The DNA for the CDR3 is TGTGCCAGCAGCCAAGTAAGCGATAGCTACGAGCAGTACTTC. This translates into CASSQVSDSYEQYF.

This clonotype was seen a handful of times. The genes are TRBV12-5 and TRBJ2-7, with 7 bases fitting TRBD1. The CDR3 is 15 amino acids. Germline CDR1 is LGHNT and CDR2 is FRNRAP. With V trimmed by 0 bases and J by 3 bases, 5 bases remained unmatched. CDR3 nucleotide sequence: TGTGCTAGTGGTTTGGTATCGGGACAGTACTACGAGCAGTACTTC. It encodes CASGLVSGQYYEQYF.